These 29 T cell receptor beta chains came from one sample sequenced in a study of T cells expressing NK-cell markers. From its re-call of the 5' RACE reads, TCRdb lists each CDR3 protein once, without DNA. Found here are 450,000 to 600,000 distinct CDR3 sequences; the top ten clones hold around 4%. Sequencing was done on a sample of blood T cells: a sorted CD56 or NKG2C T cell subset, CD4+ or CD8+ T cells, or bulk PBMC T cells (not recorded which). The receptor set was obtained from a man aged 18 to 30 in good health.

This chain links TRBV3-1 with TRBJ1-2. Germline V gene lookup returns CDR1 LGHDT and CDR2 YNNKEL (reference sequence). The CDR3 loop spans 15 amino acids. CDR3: CASSQRGGSDYGYTF.

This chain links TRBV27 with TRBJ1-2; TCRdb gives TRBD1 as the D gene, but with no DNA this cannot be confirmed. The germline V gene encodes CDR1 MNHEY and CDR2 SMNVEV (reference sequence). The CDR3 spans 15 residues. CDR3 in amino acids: CASSPQGALGYGYTF.

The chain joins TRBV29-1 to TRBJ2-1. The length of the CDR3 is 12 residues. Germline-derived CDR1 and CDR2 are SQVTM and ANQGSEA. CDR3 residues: CSAAGGVNEQFF.

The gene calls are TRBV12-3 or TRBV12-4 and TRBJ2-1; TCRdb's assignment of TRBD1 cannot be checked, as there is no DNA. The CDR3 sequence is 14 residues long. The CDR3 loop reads CASTKPTGFNEQFF.

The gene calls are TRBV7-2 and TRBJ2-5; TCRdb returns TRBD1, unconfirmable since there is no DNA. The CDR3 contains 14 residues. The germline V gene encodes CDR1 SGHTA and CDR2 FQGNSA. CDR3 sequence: CASSLRTPEETQYF.

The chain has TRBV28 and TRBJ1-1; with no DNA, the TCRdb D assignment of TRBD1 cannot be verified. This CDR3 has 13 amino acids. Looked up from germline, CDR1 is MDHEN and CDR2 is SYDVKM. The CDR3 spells CASSLGGRTEAFF. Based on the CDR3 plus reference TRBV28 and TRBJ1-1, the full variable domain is DVKVTQSSRYLVKRTGEKVFLECVQDMDHENMFWYRQDPGLGLRLIYFSYDVKMKEKGDIPEGYSVSREKKERFSLILESASTNQTSMYLCASSLGGRTEAFFGQGTRLTVV.

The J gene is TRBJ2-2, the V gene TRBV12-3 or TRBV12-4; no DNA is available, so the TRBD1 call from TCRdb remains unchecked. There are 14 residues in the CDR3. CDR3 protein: CASSPPRDAGELFF.

The CDR3 sequence is CASSPDVVSTLIYNEQFF. This chain joins TRBV11-2 and TRBJ2-1; TCRdb picks TRBD2, but there is no DNA to check that call. The CDR3 is made up of 18 amino acids. CDR1 and CDR2 (germline): SGHAT, FQNNGV.

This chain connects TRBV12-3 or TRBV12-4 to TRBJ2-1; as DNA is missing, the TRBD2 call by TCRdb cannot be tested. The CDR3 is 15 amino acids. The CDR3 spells CASSFGLAGPDEQFF.

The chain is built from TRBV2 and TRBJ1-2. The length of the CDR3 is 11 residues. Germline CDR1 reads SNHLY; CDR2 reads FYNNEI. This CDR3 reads CASSEEYGYTF. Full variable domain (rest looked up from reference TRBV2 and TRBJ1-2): EPEVTQTPSHQVTQMGQEVILRCVPISNHLYFYWYRQILGQKVEFLVSFYNNEISEKSEIFDDQFSVERPDGSNFTLKIRSTKLEDSAMYFCASSEEYGYTFGSGTRLTVV.

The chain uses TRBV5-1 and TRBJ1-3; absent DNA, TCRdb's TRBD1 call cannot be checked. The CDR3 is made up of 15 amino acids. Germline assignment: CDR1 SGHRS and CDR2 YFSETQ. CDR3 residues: CASSSDRGAGNTIYF.

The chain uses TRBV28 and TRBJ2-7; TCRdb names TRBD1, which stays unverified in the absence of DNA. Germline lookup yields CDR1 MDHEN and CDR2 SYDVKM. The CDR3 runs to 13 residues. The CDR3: CASSFVRVDEQYF.

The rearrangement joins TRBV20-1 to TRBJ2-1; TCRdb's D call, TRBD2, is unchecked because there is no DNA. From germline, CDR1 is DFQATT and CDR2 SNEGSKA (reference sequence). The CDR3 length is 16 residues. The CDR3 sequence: CSAKTLALSSYNEQFF.

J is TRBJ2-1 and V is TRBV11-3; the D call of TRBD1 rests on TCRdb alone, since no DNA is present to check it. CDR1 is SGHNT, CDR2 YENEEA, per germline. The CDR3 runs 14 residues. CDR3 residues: CASSSRGWGNEQFF.

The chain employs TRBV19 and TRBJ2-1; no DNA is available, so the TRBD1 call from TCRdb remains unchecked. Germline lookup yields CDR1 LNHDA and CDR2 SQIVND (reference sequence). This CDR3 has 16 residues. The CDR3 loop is CASGDRGAPGYNEQFF. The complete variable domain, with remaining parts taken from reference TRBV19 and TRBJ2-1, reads DGGITQSPKYLFRKEGQNVTLSCEQNLNHDAMYWYRQDPGQGLRLIYYSQIVNDFQKGDIAEGYSVSREKKESFPLTVTSAQKNPTAFYLCASGDRGAPGYNEQFFGPGTRLTVL.

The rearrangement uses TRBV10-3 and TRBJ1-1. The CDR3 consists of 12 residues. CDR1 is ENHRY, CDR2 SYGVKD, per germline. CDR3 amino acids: CAISESPREAFF.

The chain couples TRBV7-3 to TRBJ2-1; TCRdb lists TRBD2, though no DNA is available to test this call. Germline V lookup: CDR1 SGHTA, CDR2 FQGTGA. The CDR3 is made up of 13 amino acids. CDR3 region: CASSGVAEGEQFF.

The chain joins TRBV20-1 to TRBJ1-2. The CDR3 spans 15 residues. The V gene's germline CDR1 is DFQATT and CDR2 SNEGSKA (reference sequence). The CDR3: CSARDLTVTNYGYTF.

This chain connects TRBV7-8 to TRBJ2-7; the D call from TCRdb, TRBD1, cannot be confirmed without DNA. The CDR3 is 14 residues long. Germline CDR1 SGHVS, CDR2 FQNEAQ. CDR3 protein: CASSHGTGSAEQYF.

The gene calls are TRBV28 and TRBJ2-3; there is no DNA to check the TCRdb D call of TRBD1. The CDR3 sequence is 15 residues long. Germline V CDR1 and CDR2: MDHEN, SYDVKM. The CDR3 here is CASSHDRASTDTQYF.

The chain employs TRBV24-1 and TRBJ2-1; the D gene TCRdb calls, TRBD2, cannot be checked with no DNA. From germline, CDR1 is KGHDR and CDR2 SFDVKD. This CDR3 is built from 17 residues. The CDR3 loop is CATSDPLTSGDHNEQFF.

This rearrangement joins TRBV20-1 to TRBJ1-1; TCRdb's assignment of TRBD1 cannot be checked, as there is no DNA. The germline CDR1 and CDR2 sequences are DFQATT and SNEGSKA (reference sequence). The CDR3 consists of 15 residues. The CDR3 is CSAREIGTPLTEAFF.

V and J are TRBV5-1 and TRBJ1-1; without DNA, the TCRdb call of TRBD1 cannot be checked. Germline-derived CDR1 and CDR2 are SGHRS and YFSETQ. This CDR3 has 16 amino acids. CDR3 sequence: CASSHGTAGVGTEAFF.

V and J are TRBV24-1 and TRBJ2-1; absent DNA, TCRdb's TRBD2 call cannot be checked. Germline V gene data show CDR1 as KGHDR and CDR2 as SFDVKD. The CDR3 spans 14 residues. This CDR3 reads CATSSSGSGNEQFF.

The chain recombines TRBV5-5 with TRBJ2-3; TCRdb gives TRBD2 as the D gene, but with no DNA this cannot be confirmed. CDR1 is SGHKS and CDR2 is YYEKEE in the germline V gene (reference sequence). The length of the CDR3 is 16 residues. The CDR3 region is CASSVSGTTTTDTQYF.

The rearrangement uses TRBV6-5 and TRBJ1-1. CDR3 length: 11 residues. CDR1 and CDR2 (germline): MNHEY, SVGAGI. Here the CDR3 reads CASGGDAEAFF.

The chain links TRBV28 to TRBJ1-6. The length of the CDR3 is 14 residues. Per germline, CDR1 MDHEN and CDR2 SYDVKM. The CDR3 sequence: CASIGGDYNSPLHF.

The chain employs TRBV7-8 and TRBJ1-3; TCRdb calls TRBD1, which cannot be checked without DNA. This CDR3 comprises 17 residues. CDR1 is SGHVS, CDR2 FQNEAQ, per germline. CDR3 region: CASSLEPGQYSGNTIYF.

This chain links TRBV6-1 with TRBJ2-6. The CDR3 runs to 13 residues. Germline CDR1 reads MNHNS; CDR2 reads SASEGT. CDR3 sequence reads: CAHRSTGANVLTF.